This paragraph covers one T cell receptor (beta chain) sequence. Its target antigen remains unknown. No base quality information exists; no much larger clone differs at one position. V is pared back by 7 bases and J by 0 bases, with 13 bases lying between the germline termini. As encoded in the germline V gene (reference sequence), CDR1 is LNHDA while CDR2 is SQIVND. Measured from the cysteine to the phenylalanine, the CDR3 is 16 residues long. Only the CDR3 DNA stays, 48 bases, in frame from base 1. CD8 naive samples were CD45RO-negative cells positively selected for CCR7, giving a CD45RA+CCR7+ population that excluded TemRA cells. The donors were healthy, HIV-negative adults with no recently reported acute infections or vaccinations. Every donor was a Caucasian adult living in Nashville, Tennessee, USA. After blood collection by leukapheresis, PBMCs were isolated using Ficoll-Histopaque density gradient centrifugation and then cryopreserved in the vapor phase of liquid nitrogen. Purity and quantity of every magnetically sorted T cell population were checked by analytical flow cytometry. From each sorted fraction, genomic DNA was isolated and quantified by UV absorbance on a Nanodrop 2000c.

This entry comes from a study of shared clonotypes between healthy human individuals (dated by TCRdb to about 2020). Broadly, across the study: A few men and a couple of women, aged 18 to 49 years, made up the cohort. Per donor, three plates each were used for CD4 naive and CD4 memory, two for CD8 naive, and one for CD8 memory. To estimate repertoire size and how much clonotype sharing occurs between individuals, the study deeply sequenced the blood TCR repertoires of several healthy adults. Different laboratories and diverse techniques were used to prepare libraries and sequence TCR repertoires, to increase sequencing depth and limit assay-specific biases. Per donor, leukapheresis produced somewhere between about 0.94 and 8.9 billion PBMCs. Results and caveats for the whole study, not just this receptor: Estimated clonotype richness was generally larger for naive than for memory subsets. Compared with non-shared clonotypes, clonotypes shared by all four sorted-subset donors had higher generation probabilities. Pairwise subsampling indicated that sequencing depth was expected to affect the degree of clonotype sharing among donors. Only blood was sampled, and tissue TCR repertoires likely differ from those in blood. Because the study included a small number of donors, the genetic and exposure-history diversity represented was limited. Around 5.4% of naive CD4, approximately 3.7% of naive CD8, 2.3% of memory CD4, and about 0.4% of memory CD8 clonotypes were shared across several donors. Incomplete sequencing was indicated by rarefaction of sorted-subset datasets, despite the large sequencing depth.

Using the deep immunoSEQ assay, multiplex PCR amplified TCR CDR3 regions from genomic DNA. For each cell subset, the extracted genomic DNA was distributed evenly across all wells of several immunoSEQ 96-well plates, and each plate served as one replicate. For sorted subsets, each replicate PCR was loaded with 200 ng genomic DNA, equivalent to 30,000 or so T cell genomes. Purified libraries were quantified with a Qubit 3.0 fluorometer, sized on a Bioanalyzer 2100, and re-quantified with the KAPA Library Quantification kit. Every immunoSEQ 96-well plate was sequenced on a dedicated single-read 150-cycle Illumina NextSeq 550 flow cell. As for the authors' bioinformatics: Because the immunoSEQ output included only junctional sequences and no quality scores, the filtering could not be the same as the filtering used for full-length reads. To assign V/J genes and CDR3, sequences were annotated using PyIR, a Python wrapper for IgBLAST v1.9, with IMGT germline references. Any read was removed if the V/J assignment was weak (E-value above 1e-6), the CDR3 was missing, or the read contained stop codons, out-of-frame junctions, or ambiguous translated residues. V3J clonotypes were defined as sequences sharing the same inferred V gene, J gene, and CDR3 amino acid sequence. Percentage overlap between repertoires was computed as shared unique clonotypes divided by the size of the smaller repertoire. Repertoire richness was assessed with RTK rarefaction, the Chao1 estimator, and Recon v2.1 estimates of unobserved clonotypes. For all TCRbeta clonotypes obtained by the gDNA method from four donors, generation probabilities were computed with OLGA. As stored in TCRdb, this immuneACCESS dataset retains in-frame rearrangements with V and J assigned. A fraction of the clones does not appear; measured against another copy, unresolved V genes explain less than half of the discrepancy, and the remainder lacks a known reason. V and J calls plus clone size are reproduced from that table; the DNA served to infer D and trimming. This sample has roughly 590,000 clones in its table, and roughly 95% of those were observed once. In total, the top ten clones hold 0.11% of the sample.

The chain employs TRBV19 and TRBJ2-6; D gene: possibly TRBD1, on 5 matching bases. Sequenced input: naive CD8+ T cells sorted from blood. The sample's cell subset or site label is to be understood as: CD45RA+CCR7+. The receptor's source is a woman aged 30 to 39 in good health. This receptor has the CDR3 CASTDNQGSGANVLTF. The DNA reads as follows: TGTGCCAGTACCGATAACCAGGGCTCTGGGGCCAACGTCCTGACTTTC.